These T cell receptor beta chains were read from a single sample in a study of T-cell reconstitution after alpha-beta-depleted transplantation in children. One entry per CDR3 protein, called by TCRdb with MiXCR from the PCR reads. The sample has about 200,000 distinct CDR3 sequences; approximately 14% are singletons. The specimen comprised PBMCs from the stem cell graft donor, sampled from the stem cell graft. These receptors all come from a human donor who donated a stem cell graft to a child with acute lymphoblastic leukemia. CDR3s include the opening cysteine and the closing phenylalanine or tryptophan. D genes are given only for firm matches. Size is omitted from some rows. Given values are once, few, many or a class for expanded clones.

V	D	length	J	size	DNA	CDR3
TRBV12-3/TRBV12-4	-	12	TRBJ2-7	many	TGTGCCAGCAGTTTATCGCGAGTCGAGCAGTACTTC	CASSLSRVEQYF
TRBV5-1	-	14	TRBJ2-7	many	TGCGCCAGCAGCTTGGAACCGGTAGCCTACGAGCAGTACTTC	CASSLEPVAYEQYF
TRBV5-8	-	16	TRBJ2-7	many	TGTGCCAGCAGCTTCATCTCCCACAGGGAAAACAACGAGCAGTACTTC	CASSFISHRENNEQYF
TRBV3-1	-	12	TRBJ1-1	many	TGTGCCAGCAGCCTTTGGGGGACTGAAGCTTTCTTT	CASSLWGTEAFF
TRBV25-1	-	13	TRBJ2-7	many	TGTGCCAGCACCCCGACTAGATCCTACGAGCAGTACTTC	CASTPTRSYEQYF
TRBV6-5	TRBD2	15	TRBJ2-7	many	TGTGCCAGCAGTTACTCTGGGACTAGCGGGAGCGGGCAGTACTTC	CASSYSGTSGSGQYF
TRBV11-2	TRBD2	16	TRBJ2-1	once	TGTGCCAGCAGCTATGGACTAGCGGGGCCGTACAATGAGCAGTTCTTC	CASSYGLAGPYNEQFF
TRBV10-3	-	11	TRBJ2-7	many	TGTGCCATCAGTGGCCAGTACGAGCAGTACTTC	CAISGQYEQYF
TRBV11-3	-	13	TRBJ2-2	many	TGTGCCAGCAGCTTAGAAGGGACCGGGGAGCTGTTTTTT	CASSLEGTGELFF
TRBV4-1	-	16	TRBJ2-3	many	TGCGCCAGCAGCCAGGAAGGACTGGAGATAACAGATACGCAGTATTTT	CASSQEGLEITDTQYF
TRBV12-3/TRBV12-4	-	16	TRBJ2-2	many	TGTGCCAGCAGTTGGGGGGGCAGGGGCGACACCGGGGAGCTGTTTTTT	CASSWGGRGDTGELFF
TRBV27	-	14	TRBJ2-3	many	TGTGCCAGCGGGAACAGGATGAGCACAGATACGCAGTATTTT	CASGNRMSTDTQYF
TRBV7-2	TRBD2	15	TRBJ2-7	many	TGTGCCAGCAGGGATAAACTAGCGGGAGGGCCGCGGGGCCACTTC	CASRDKLAGGPRGHF
TRBV20-1	-	15	TRBJ1-5	many	TGCAGTGCTAGGCATACCGGGGTTAGCAATCAGCCCCAGCATTTT	CSARHTGVSNQPQHF
TRBV2	-	13	TRBJ2-1	many	TGTGCCAGCAGTGAACTATTAGACAATGAGCAGTTCTTC	CASSELLDNEQFF
TRBV12-3/TRBV12-4	-	15	TRBJ2-1	many	TGTGCCAGCACCATTCCGGGACGGACCTACAATGAGCAGTTCTTC	CASTIPGRTYNEQFF
TRBV5-1	-	14	TRBJ1-2	many	TGCGCCAGCAGCTTGGCTACTGGGTCGAGGGGCTACACCTTC	CASSLATGSRGYTF
TRBV6-5	-	17	TRBJ1-6	few	TGTGCCAGCAGTTTCATACGTTACAGAAAAGATAATTCACCCCTCCACTTT	CASSFIRYRKDNSPLHF
TRBV19	-	15	TRBJ2-7	-	TGTGCCAGTAGGGTTCCGCGGGGTAGCGGCTACGAGCAGTACTTC	CASRVPRGSGYEQYF